This TCR beta chain was observed in a study of graft-versus-host responses after intestinal transplantation. Study-level background: Isolated intestinal, liver-intestinal, or multivisceral transplants were what recipients had. Following induction with anti-thymocyte globulin, all recipients were given tacrolimus and steroids for three to four years.

Trimming removed 4 bases from V and 5 bases from J; junction bases left unmatched: 5. The length of the CDR3 is 14 residues. The germline V gene encodes CDR1 MNHEY and CDR2 SVGAGI. Notes on this clone: The antigen is undetermined.

Clones were read by immunoSEQ multiplex PCR, and TCRdb kept only the in-frame ones, dropping some. The sample includes approximately 92,000 clones, about 90% of them seen just once. Regarding the study as a whole: GvH clones detected in recipient marrow included some appearing first in ileum or blood.

Here the sequenced sample was unstimulated CD8+ T cells sorted from spleen or lymph node cells, taken before intestinal transplant. V gene TRBV6-5 combines with J gene TRBJ2-5; 9 bases agree with TRBD2. The receptor was isolated from a human donor who received an intestinal transplant. CDR3 amino acids: CASSSSGEWETQYF. The CDR3 DNA is TGTGCCAGCAGTTCTAGCGGGGAATGGGAGACCCAGTACTTC.